These 21 T cell receptor beta chains were sequenced from one sample in a study of blood T cell repertoires in COVID-19. Method: immunoSEQ multiplex PCR; TCRdb's copy keeps in-frame clones and lacks some. The sample has more than 90,000 clones, roughly 83% seen once. The specimen was peripheral blood. Receptor source: a woman aged 70-85 years with acute or convalescent COVID-19.

The J gene is TRBJ1-6, the V gene TRBV5-1, with 12 bases fitting TRBD1. V shed 4 bases, J shed 9 bases, and the junction held 2 bases outside the gene matches. The germline V gene encodes CDR1 SGHRS and CDR2 YFSETQ. CDR3 length: 14 amino acids. The CDR3: CASSPGQGASPLHF. The CDR3 nucleotides are TGCGCCAGCAGCCCGGGACAGGGGGCTTCACCCCTCCACTTT.

The rearrangement links TRBV4-2 to TRBJ2-7, with 9 positions matching TRBD2. Looked up from germline, CDR1 is LGHNA and CDR2 is YNFKEQ. V was clipped by 4 bases and J by 4 bases; unmatched bases: 14. The CDR3 sequence is 17 residues long. The DNA of the CDR3 is TGTGCCAGCAGCCTATACACCCGGCTAGCGGGAACTTACGAGCAGTACTTC. It specifies CASSLYTRLAGTYEQYF.

The sample holds a few counts of this clone. This chain links TRBV5-6 with TRBJ2-4, with TRBD2 matching 9 bases. The V gene end was trimmed by 4 bases and the J gene end by 4 bases; junction bases not matched to a gene: 9. The germline CDR1 and CDR2 sequences are SGHDT and YYEEEE. The CDR3 totals 16 residues. The CDR3 protein is CASSPGLAGIKNIQYF. CDR3 sequence (DNA): TGTGCCAGCAGCCCCGGGCTAGCGGGGATTAAAAACATTCAGTACTTC. Drawing the rest from reference TRBV5-6 and TRBJ2-4, the complete variable domain is DAGVTQSPTHLIKTRGQQVTLRCSPKSGHDTVSWYQQALGQGPQFIFQYYEEEERQRGNFPDRFSGHQFPNYSSELNVNALLLGDSALYLCASSPGLAGIKNIQYFGAGTRLSVL.

This chain connects TRBV2 to TRBJ2-2; TRBD2 aligns across 13 bases. The V and J ends lost 5 bases and 6 bases, in that order; junction bases with no gene match: 3. Looked up from germline, CDR1 is SNHLY and CDR2 is FYNNEI. CDR3 length equals 15 residues. The CDR3 region is CASSLTSGGSGELFF. For the CDR3, the DNA is TGTGCCAGCAGTCTGACTAGCGGGGGGTCCGGGGAGCTGTTTTTT.

The CDR3 sequence: CASSWGTGEETQYF. The CDR3 DNA follows: TGCGCCAGCAGCTGGGGGACAGGGGAAGAGACCCAGTACTTC. V gene TRBV5-1 combines with J gene TRBJ2-5; 10 bases fit TRBD1. Germline values: CDR1 SGHRS, CDR2 YFSETQ. The CDR3 is 14 amino acids. With 3 bases clipped from V and 3 bases from J, the junction kept 2 bases outside the gene matches.

The chain joins TRBV14 to TRBJ1-1, with TRBD1 matching 7 bases. Germline CDR1 SGHDN, CDR2 FVKESK. The CDR3 is 15 residues long. V lost 0 bases to trimming and J lost 5 bases; unmatched junction nucleotides: 6. The CDR3 DNA is TGTGCCAGCAGCCAAGATACGACAGGGAGGACTGAAGCTTTCTTT. It codes for CASSQDTTGRTEAFF.

The chain uses TRBV5-1 and TRBJ1-4; a possible D gene is TRBD1 (5 bases). V lost 4 bases, J lost 0 bases, and 13 bases lay in between. Germline loops: CDR1 SGHRS, CDR2 YFSETQ. The CDR3 loop spans 16 amino acids. The CDR3 sequence is CASSLTGFATNEKLFF. DNA of the CDR3: TGCGCCAGCAGCCTTACAGGATTTGCAACTAATGAAAAACTGTTTTTT.

The chain links TRBV18 to TRBJ2-7; D possibly corresponds to TRBD1 (5 bases). The V end lost 2 bases, the J end lost 7 bases, and 18 bases lay between the germline ends. Per the germline V gene, CDR1 is KGHSH and CDR2 is LQKENI. The length of the CDR3 is 15 residues. The CDR3 DNA is TGTGCCAGCTCACCATTAATGCAGGGTGGTAATGAGCAGTACTTC. The encoded protein is CASSPLMQGGNEQYF.

The genes are TRBV5-1 and TRBJ1-6; D is unresolved. The germline V and J ends were trimmed by 5 bases and 7 bases, with 13 bases remaining between them. CDR1 and CDR2 (germline): SGHRS, YFSETQ. The CDR3 covers 14 residues. CDR3 residues: CASRWEGANSPLHF. The DNA for the CDR3 is TGCGCCAGCAGATGGGAGGGTGCCAATTCACCCCTCCACTTT.

J is TRBJ2-5 and V is TRBV9, with D maybe TRBD1 (6 bases). V lost 8 bases, J lost 4 bases, and 24 bases lay in between. The CDR3 runs to 16 residues. The germline CDR1 and CDR2 sequences are SGDLS and YYNGEE. CDR3: CASTERQGWPGETQYF. DNA of the CDR3: TGTGCCAGTACCGAAAGGCAGGGGTGGCCTGGAGAGACCCAGTACTTC.

The CDR3 here is CASSNAQGAQGNQPQHF. The CDR3 DNA is TGTGCCAGCAGCAACGCACAGGGGGCGCAGGGGAATCAGCCCCAGCATTTT. This chain connects TRBV7-9 to TRBJ1-5, with 9 bases fitting TRBD1. The ends lost 5 bases at V and 4 bases at J; junction bases unmatched: 12. Germline values: CDR1 SEHNR, CDR2 FQNEAQ (reference sequence). The CDR3 runs to 17 residues. The full variable domain, its missing parts supplied by reference TRBV7-9 and TRBJ1-5, is DTGVSQNPRHKITKRGQNVTFRCDPISEHNRLYWYRQTLGQGPEFLTYFQNEAQLEKSRLLSDRFSAERPKGSFSTLEIQRTEQGDSAMYLCASSNAQGAQGNQPQHFGDGTRLSIL.

The chain has TRBV7-2 and TRBJ1-3; 7 bases line up with TRBD1. V was clipped by 3 bases and J by 4 bases; unmatched bases: 6. CDR3 size: 15 residues. CDR1 is SGHTA and CDR2 is FQGNSA in the germline V gene. CDR3 DNA sequence: TGTGCCAGCAGCTTCAACAGGGGTTACGGAAACACCATATATTTT. This gives the protein CASSFNRGYGNTIYF.

The chain carries TRBV7-3 and TRBJ2-1; 13 positions agree with TRBD2. The CDR3 contains 16 residues. The germline V gene encodes CDR1 SGHTA and CDR2 FQGTGA. J was trimmed by 6 bases and V by 4 bases; bases with no gene match: 6. The CDR3, as DNA: TGTGCCAGCAGCTCTCCGGGACTAGCGGGACGCAATGAGCAGTTCTTC. This codes for CASSSPGLAGRNEQFF.

V gene TRBV5-4 combines with J gene TRBJ2-1; D not certain. The CDR3 is 13 amino acids. V lost 4 bases and J lost 4, with 9 bases in between. CDR1 is SGHNT and CDR2 is YYREEE in the germline V gene (reference sequence). The CDR3 DNA reads as TGTGCCAGCAGCCAATTAGATTACAATGAGCAGTTCTTC. This translates into CASSQLDYNEQFF.

The rearrangement uses TRBV14 and TRBJ1-2, with a weak D call TRBD1 (5 bases). CDR1 is SGHDN, CDR2 FVKESK, per germline. V was shortened by 2 bases and J by 8 bases, with 12 bases between the two germline ends. CDR3 length equals 13 residues. The CDR3 loop is CASSQKMGHGYTF. In DNA form, the CDR3 reads TGTGCCAGCAGCCAAAAGATGGGGCACGGCTACACCTTC.

V gene TRBV5-1 combines with J gene TRBJ1-2; D gene unclear. There are 13 residues in the CDR3. Germline V gives CDR1 SGHRS, CDR2 YFSETQ. The germline V and J ends were trimmed by 0 bases and 7 bases, with 10 bases remaining between them. The CDR3 reads CASSLDGRVGYTF. In DNA form, the CDR3 reads TGCGCCAGCAGCTTGGATGGGAGGGTTGGCTACACCTTC. Full variable domain (remainder filled in from reference TRBV5-1 and TRBJ1-2): KAGVTQTPRYLIKTRGQQVTLSCSPISGHRSVSWYQQTPGQGLQFLFEYFSETQRNKGNFPGRFSGRQFSNSRSEMNVSTLELGDSALYLCASSLDGRVGYTFGSGTRLTVV.

The chain employs TRBV29-1 and TRBJ2-3, with 13 bases identical to TRBD2. J gave up 3 bases and V 6 bases, and 3 bases lay outside the gene matches. Germline-derived CDR1 and CDR2 are SQVTM and ANQGSEA. The CDR3 totals 14 residues. CDR3 bases: TGCAGCGTCCTGACTAGCGGGGGGACAGATACGCAGTATTTT. It encodes CSVLTSGGTDTQYF.

The V call is TRBV29-1, the J call TRBJ2-7; 13 positions match TRBD2. The CDR3 is 13 residues long. CDR1 is SQVTM and CDR2 is ANQGSEA in the germline V gene. V lost 4 bases to trimming and J lost 4 bases; unmatched junction nucleotides: 1. Written as DNA, the CDR3 is TGCAGCGTTGGGACTAGCGGGAGTTACGAGCAGTACTTC. Protein product: CSVGTSGSYEQYF.

The DNA of the CDR3 is TGTGCCAGCAGCTTACAATTCGGTAGCACAGATACGCAGTATTTT. The encoded protein is CASSLQFGSTDTQYF. The V call is TRBV7-3, the J call TRBJ2-3, with no clear D. V was pared by 2 bases and J by 0 bases, with 9 bases between. The CDR3 is 15 residues long. Germline loops: CDR1 SGHTA, CDR2 FQGTGA. Full variable domain (remainder filled in from reference TRBV7-3 and TRBJ2-3): GAGVSQTPSNKVTEKGKYVELRCDPISGHTALYWYRQSLGQGPEFLIYFQGTGAADDSGLPNDRFFAVRPEGSVSTLKIQRTERGDSAVYLCASSLQFGSTDTQYFGPGTRLTVL.

This clone has more than one count but fewer than ten. The sample holds other DNA sequences that translate to the same CDR3. This chain links TRBV7-9 with TRBJ2-7; D call uncertain. Germline loops: CDR1 SEHNR, CDR2 FQNEAQ (reference sequence). There are 11 residues in the CDR3. V shed 4 bases and J shed 2 bases, with 3 bases lying between them. CDR3 sequence (DNA): TGTGCCAGCAGCTCCGCCTACGAGCAGTACTTC. Its protein is CASSSAYEQYF.

The chain combines TRBV6-1 with TRBJ2-3; 8 nucleotides line up with TRBD2. Per germline, CDR1 MNHNS and CDR2 SASEGT. Unmatched junction bases numbered 12, after V lost 4 bases and J lost 3 bases. The CDR3 contains 17 residues. In DNA form, the CDR3 reads TGTGCCAGCAGTGTTGGGGCAGCGGGGGCGCCAACAGATACGCAGTATTTT. Translated, it gives CASSVGAAGAPTDTQYF.